The source of this T cell receptor (beta chain) is a study of cytomegalovirus exposure and HLA in healthy donors. PCR amplification relied on 60 Vbeta primers (plus 13 Jbeta primers). The table came from immunoSEQ multiplex PCR; TCRdb's copy has only in-frame clones and leaves some out. The data hold about 160,000 clones, with 80% to 90% observed a single time. Concerning this clone itself: Its antigen is unidentified.

Looked up from germline, CDR1 is MNHEY and CDR2 is SMNVEV (reference sequence). The ends lost 7 bases at V and 0 bases at J; junction bases unmatched: 6. The CDR3 has 15 amino acids. Broader study findings: The classifier, whose performance was assessed in both the original and validation cohorts, reportedly diagnosed cytomegalovirus status with high specificity and sensitivity.

This clonotype was sampled from a man aged 50 or older in good health and CMV-seropositive. Sequenced sample: PBMCs. The chain has TRBV27 and TRBJ2-1; 7 bases are a match to TRBD2. CDR3 nucleotides: TGTGCCAGCAACAAAGCGGGAAGCTCCTACAATGAGCAGTTCTTC. Protein sequence: CASNKAGSSYNEQFF.